Shown below are 3 T cell receptor beta chains from a single sample sequenced in a study of T cells in Graves' hyperthyroidism and ophthalmopathy. The investigators amplified TCR beta CDR3 regions from RNA transcripts. The HTBI primer set drove a first-round RT-PCR of the TCR CDR3. TCRdb used MiXCR to reprocess the multiplex PCR reads, holding one entry per CDR3 protein. The data hold hundreds of thousands of distinct CDR3 sequences, with around 14% observed a single time. The sequenced sample was blood. The receptors come from a woman aged 18-29 years with Graves' hyperthyroidism.

The sample holds many counts of this clonotype. The chain joins TRBV28 to TRBJ1-1; unclear D gene. Trimming took 6 bases from V and 0 from J, leaving 14 bases between them. Per germline, CDR1 MDHEN and CDR2 SYDVKM. The CDR3 is 15 amino acids. CDR3 DNA: TGTGCCAGCAGCGGACCTCAGAACATGAACACTGAAGCTTTCTTT. Translated: CASSGPQNMNTEAFF.

This clonotype was found many times. The rearrangement joins TRBV4-1 to TRBJ2-3, with 7 bases aligning to TRBD2. With 1 base clipped from V and 0 bases from J, the junction kept 1 base outside the gene matches. The CDR3 covers 15 residues. Germline assignment: CDR1 MGHRA and CDR2 YSYEKL. CDR3 sequence reads: CASSQGRGSTDTQYF. The CDR3 nucleotides are TGCGCCAGCAGCCAAGGGCGGGGGAGCACAGATACGCAGTATTTT.

This clonotype has just a few counts. The V gene is TRBV10-2, the J gene TRBJ2-7; 8 bases are shared with TRBD1. The CDR3 length is 18 residues. CDR1 and CDR2 (germline): WSHSY, SAAADI. The junction had 14 bases not matched to a gene; V was cut back by 1 base and J by 3 bases. The CDR3 sequence: CASSELNTWDRTSYEQYF. The CDR3 bases are TGCGCCAGCAGTGAGTTAAATACCTGGGACAGGACGAGCTACGAGCAGTACTTC.